Listed below are T cell receptor beta chains from one sample, sequenced in a study of T cells after yellow fever vaccination. TCRdb fed the 5' RACE reads into MiXCR, producing one record per CDR3 protein. The sample includes some 340,000 distinct CDR3 sequences, about 10% of them seen just once. Sequenced here: CD4+ T cells sorted from PBMCs, sampled 45 days after the yellow fever booster vaccination. The receptors originated from a man aged 18 to 30 who received the YFV17D yellow fever vaccine. Each CDR3 is given with its conserved first and last residue. The D gene is left open where the match is weak. The listing skips clone size in some rows; elsewhere it reads once, few, many or a size class.

v_gene	abundance	j_gene	d_gene	len	CDR3aa	CDR3nt
TRBV3-1	NA	TRBJ2-7	NA	16	CASSQDLGRGDYEQYF	TGTGCCAGCAGCCAAGATCTGGGACGGGGAGATTACGAGCAGTACTTC
TRBV4-3	NA	TRBJ2-3	NA	14	CASSQGSAGDTQYF	TGCGCCAGCAGCCAAGGATCCGCTGGAGATACGCAGTATTTT
TRBV9	NA	TRBJ1-5	NA	14	CASSVEGSYQPQHF	TGTGCCAGCAGCGTAGAGGGGAGCTATCAGCCCCAGCATTTT
TRBV4-3	many	TRBJ2-5	TRBD2	14	CASSQGGGRETQYF	TGCGCCAGCAGCCAAGGCGGGGGGCGGGAGACCCAGTACTTC
TRBV7-8	few	TRBJ2-3	TRBD1	15	CASRTDRGRRDTQYF	TGTGCCAGCAGGACGGACAGGGGGCGAAGAGATACGCAGTATTTT
TRBV20-1	NA	TRBJ2-5	NA	12	CSAKGRGETQYF	TGCAGTGCTAAGGGTAGGGGAGAGACCCAGTACTTC
TRBV4-2	few	TRBJ2-5	NA	14	CASSPLLEGETQYF	TGTGCCAGCAGCCCCCTACTAGAGGGGGAGACCCAGTACTTC
TRBV28	many	TRBJ2-1	TRBD2	16	CASRRPGGFLVDEQFF	TGTGCCAGCAGACGACCGGGGGGGTTTTTGGTCGATGAGCAGTTCTTC
TRBV7-2	many	TRBJ2-1	NA	15	CASSLVGTNYNEQFF	TGTGCCAGCAGCTTAGTTGGGACAAACTACAATGAGCAGTTCTTC
TRBV23-1	many	TRBJ2-7	TRBD1	22	CASSQSYLPQGGPEDRLEEQYF	TGCGCCAGCAGTCAATCTTATTTGCCCCAAGGGGGACCCGAGGACAGGTTGGAAGAGCAGTACTTC
TRBV2	few	TRBJ1-2	NA	13	CASSDGRNYGYTF	TGTGCCAGCAGTGACGGCAGGAACTATGGCTACACCTTC
TRBV5-6	NA	TRBJ1-2	NA	13	CASTVLEPYGYTF	TGTGCCAGCACCGTTCTCGAGCCATATGGCTACACCTTC
TRBV12-2	NA	TRBJ2-7	NA	16	CASRLVSLAGAYEQYF	TGTGCAAGTCGCTTAGTTTCGTTAGCGGGGGCCTACGAGCAGTACTTC
TRBV9	few	TRBJ1-4	NA	14	CASSVTRRAEKLFF	TGTGCCAGCAGCGTAACCAGGCGGGCGGAAAAACTGTTTTTT
TRBV28	few	TRBJ1-6	NA	17	CASSLLDWEGNISPLHF	TGTGCCAGCAGTTTATTAGACTGGGAGGGGAACATTTCACCCCTCCACTTT
TRBV4-1	many	TRBJ2-6	NA	19	CASSQGLARRSSGANVLTF	TGCGCCAGCAGCCAAGGTCTGGCGCGTCGGAGCTCTGGGGCCAACGTCCTGACTTTC
TRBV9	NA	TRBJ2-1	NA	15	CASSQRQFGVYEQFF	TGTGCCAGCAGCCAGAGACAGTTCGGCGTTTATGAGCAGTTCTTC
TRBV6-2/TRBV6-3	few	TRBJ2-1	NA	14	CASSYSGGYNEQFF	TGTGCCAGCAGTTACTCAGGGGGTTACAATGAGCAGTTCTTC
TRBV7-9	many	TRBJ2-1	TRBD2	17	CASSLAKRGTHDGGQFF	TGTGCCAGCAGCTTAGCTAAGCGGGGGACCCATGACGGCGGGCAGTTCTTC
TRBV4-1	few	TRBJ2-2	NA	13	CASSGIAVGELFF	TGCGCCAGCAGCGGTATTGCGGTAGGGGAGCTGTTTTTT
TRBV6-6	few	TRBJ2-4	TRBD1	17	CASSYSGTGMAKNIQYF	TGTGCCAGCAGTTACTCGGGGACAGGGATGGCCAAAAACATTCAGTACTTC
TRBV20-1	many	TRBJ1-5	NA	13	CSAYDNSNQPQHF	TGCAGTGCTTATGACAATAGCAATCAGCCCCAGCATTTT
TRBV6-5	many	TRBJ2-3	NA	14	CASSPGTGADTQYF	TGTGCCAGCAGTCCCGGGACTGGGGCAGATACGCAGTATTTT
TRBV7-9	many	TRBJ1-5	TRBD1	15	CASSPYTGVNQPQHF	TGTGCCAGCAGCCCGTACACAGGGGTTAATCAGCCCCAGCATTTT
TRBV6-5	few	TRBJ2-7	NA	14	CASSPRTEAYEQYF	TGTGCCAGCAGTCCACGGACAGAAGCCTACGAGCAGTACTTC
TRBV5-1	few	TRBJ2-3	NA	14	CASSSDPQPDTQYF	TGCGCCAGCAGCTCGGACCCTCAACCAGATACGCAGTATTTT
TRBV19	NA	TRBJ2-5	TRBD1	14	CASSILQGFGTQYF	TGTGCCAGTAGTATCCTACAGGGGTTTGGGACCCAGTACTTC
TRBV7-9	few	TRBJ2-3	NA	14	CASTGVADTDTQYF	TGTGCCAGCACCGGAGTGGCGGACACAGATACGCAGTATTTT
TRBV30	NA	TRBJ2-2	TRBD2	12	CAWTSGFGELFF	TGTGCCTGGACTAGCGGGTTCGGGGAGCTGTTTTTT
TRBV20-1	few	TRBJ1-5	NA	13	CSARSRDGQPQHF	TGCAGTGCTAGAAGCAGGGACGGTCAGCCCCAGCATTTT
TRBV4-3	NA	TRBJ2-1	NA	17	CASSQDGGLGSYNEQFF	TGCGCCAGCAGCCAAGACGGCGGATTAGGATCCTACAATGAGCAGTTCTTC
TRBV21-1	few	TRBJ2-3	NA	17	CASSGTRGRASTDTQYF	TGTGCCAGCAGCGGTACCCGCGGGCGGGCTAGCACAGATACGCAGTATTTT
TRBV4-3	NA	TRBJ1-4	NA	15	CASSPGGTHQQKLFF	TGCGCCAGCAGCCCAGGCGGGACCCACCAACAAAAACTGTTTTTT
TRBV27	few	TRBJ1-1	NA	13	CASSWGVNTEAFF	TGTGCCAGCAGTTGGGGGGTGAACACTGAAGCTTTCTTT